The subject of this entry is one T cell receptor beta chain. The data originate from a study of control samples from healthy donors and cancer patients. Repertoires were generated with immunoSEQ multiplex PCR, while TCRdb's copy carries only in-frame clones and drops some. The sample includes 150,000 to 160,000 clones, over 85% of them seen just once. This TCR derives from a man aged 45-60 years in good health. Material: blood.

CDR3 residues: CATSDPRRGNTDTQYF. The CDR3 coding sequence is TGTGCCACCAGTGATCCCCGGAGGGGTAACACAGATACGCAGTATTTT. The chain uses TRBV24-1 and TRBJ2-3, with a tentative D call TRBD2 (6 bases). Germline assignment: CDR1 KGHDR and CDR2 SFDVKD. This CDR3 comprises 16 residues. V was trimmed by 3 bases and J by 2 bases, leaving 14 bases between them.